Here is one TCR beta chain with its context. The data are from a study of shared clonotypes between healthy human individuals. Only in-frame clones appear in the TCRdb table, and some are missing; sequencing was by immunoSEQ multiplex PCR. This table has around 100,000 clones, around 64% appearing once. CDR3 length equals 15 residues. V shed 2 bases, J shed 5 bases, and the junction held 2 bases outside the gene matches. In germline, CDR1 is MDHEN, CDR2 SYDVKM. The sequence derives from a woman aged 25 to 39 in good health. The specimen was memory CD8+ T cells sorted from blood. Subset defined: CD45RO+ cells pooled with CCR7-negative TemRA cells. The J gene is TRBJ2-1, the V gene TRBV28, with 11 bases matching TRBD2. The CDR3 loop is CASSLRLAGNNEQFF. As DNA, the CDR3 is TGTGCCAGCAGTTTACGACTAGCGGGAAACAATGAGCAGTTCTTC. Combining the CDR3 with reference TRBV28 and TRBJ2-1 gives the whole variable domain DVKVTQSSRYLVKRTGEKVFLECVQDMDHENMFWYRQDPGLGLRLIYFSYDVKMKEKGDIPEGYSVSREKKERFSLILESASTNQTSMYLCASSLRLAGNNEQFFGPGTRLTVL.